This TCR beta chain was identified in a study of T cell responses to AZD1222 COVID-19 vaccine. The CDR3 totals 15 residues. Per germline, CDR1 SEHNR and CDR2 FQNEAQ (reference sequence). Trimming stripped 2 bases from V and 0 bases from J, with 8 bases between. As to this clone: Other DNA sequences in this specimen translate into the identical CDR3.

Sequenced by immunoSEQ multiplex PCR; TCRdb stores in-frame clones only, minus some. The table records about 110,000 clones, 85% to 95% of them present only once. The chain has TRBV7-9 and TRBJ2-1; D may be TRBD1 (5 bases). The origin of this receptor is an adult in good health. The sample was peripheral blood, taken on day 0 of AZD1222 vaccination. The CDR3 region is CASSLQGSSYNEQFF. CDR3 bases: TGTGCCAGCAGCTTACAGGGTAGCTCCTACAATGAGCAGTTCTTC. Together with reference TRBV7-9 and TRBJ2-1, the CDR3 gives the full variable domain: DTGVSQNPRHKITKRGQNVTFRCDPISEHNRLYWYRQTLGQGPEFLTYFQNEAQLEKSRLLSDRFSAERPKGSFSTLEIQRTEQGDSAMYLCASSLQGSSYNEQFFGPGTRLTVL.